This TCR beta chain was identified during a study of control samples from healthy donors and cancer patients. V lost 7 bases and J lost 15; bases outside the gene matches: 15. This CDR3 comprises 15 residues. Looked up from germline, CDR1 is MNHEY and CDR2 is SVGAGI. The method was immunoSEQ multiplex PCR; TCRdb's version includes in-frame clones alone and lacks a portion of them. The repertoire has some 95,000 clones, around 80% of them found once; the top ten carry over 9.5%. The chain couples TRBV6-5 to TRBJ2-1; 13 bases line up with TRBD2. Sequencing was done on a sample of blood. The sequence was obtained from a woman younger than 45 in good health. The CDR3 here is CASTQTSGGTHGPFF. DNA of the CDR3: TGTGCCAGCACCCAGACTAGCGGGGGGACCCATGGCCCGTTCTTC.